This TCR beta chain was recorded in a study of blood T cell repertoires in COVID-19. Background on the study: T cells, B-cell-depleted T cells, or PBMCs supplied cDNA or gDNA.

Clones were sequenced by immunoSEQ multiplex PCR, and TCRdb holds only the in-frame ones, with some missing. The top ten clones hold about 1.8% of a sample with 150,000 to 180,000 clones, about three quarters of them seen once. Sequencing input: peripheral blood. The source is an older man with acute or convalescent COVID-19.

CDR3 in DNA: TGTGCCAGCTCACCGGGGCAGGGAAGTAGAGCTAATGAAAAACTGTTTTTT. Translation: CASSPGQGSRANEKLFF. The chain links TRBV18 to TRBJ1-4, with D tentatively TRBD1 (5 bases). Trimming shortened V by 3 bases and J by 3 bases, and 17 bases separated the two germline ends. The CDR3 is 17 residues long. The germline CDR1 and CDR2 sequences are KGHSH and LQKENI.